Listed below are T cell receptor beta chains from one sample, sequenced in a study of post-analysis software for immune sequencing data. TCRdb reprocessed the PCR reads via MiXCR and lists one record per CDR3 protein. This table holds approximately 180,000 distinct CDR3 sequences, about 30% found once. Specimen: blood. These receptors were obtained from a girl aged 10 to 17 with multiple sclerosis. Each CDR3 is given with its conserved first and last residue. A D gene is named only where the DNA matches it firmly. For some rows the clone size is stated as once, few or many, or as a class when expanded; others skip it.

d_call: NA
v_call: TRBV4-2
clone_size: many
j_call: TRBJ2-1
cdr3_aa: CASSQNFGDNEQFF
cdr3_nt: TGTGCCAGCAGCCAAAATTTTGGAGACAATGAGCAGTTCTTC

d_call: TRBD1
v_call: TRBV20-1
clone_size: few
j_call: TRBJ1-4
cdr3_aa: CSASRDRGRVNEKLFF
cdr3_nt: TGCAGTGCTAGCCGGGACAGGGGGCGCGTTAATGAAAAACTGTTTTTT

d_call: NA
v_call: TRBV5-6
clone_size: few
j_call: TRBJ2-1
cdr3_aa: CASSYGVGDNEQFF
cdr3_nt: TGTGCCAGCAGCTACGGGGTTGGGGACAATGAGCAGTTCTTC

d_call: TRBD2
v_call: TRBV29-1
clone_size: many
j_call: TRBJ2-7
cdr3_aa: CSVGLLAGAYEQYF
cdr3_nt: TGCAGCGTTGGGTTGCTAGCGGGAGCCTACGAGCAGTACTTC

d_call: NA
v_call: TRBV5-6
clone_size: NA
j_call: TRBJ2-5
cdr3_aa: CASSPQVAETQYF
cdr3_nt: TGTGCCAGCTCACCACAGGTAGCAGAGACCCAGTACTTC

d_call: NA
v_call: TRBV29-1
clone_size: few
j_call: TRBJ1-1
cdr3_aa: CSVLARTEAFF
cdr3_nt: TGCAGCGTTTTAGCGAGAACTGAAGCTTTCTTT

d_call: TRBD2
v_call: TRBV29-1
clone_size: NA
j_call: TRBJ2-3
cdr3_aa: CSVTGRSVPSTDTQYF
cdr3_nt: TGCAGCGTCACCGGGAGGAGCGTGCCGTCTACAGATACGCAGTATTTT

d_call: NA
v_call: TRBV5-6
clone_size: NA
j_call: TRBJ1-1
cdr3_aa: CASSTLIIGASENTEAFF
cdr3_nt: TGTGCCAGCAGCACCTTGATTATAGGGGCGAGCGAGAACACTGAAGCTTTCTTT

d_call: TRBD2
v_call: TRBV12-3/TRBV12-4
clone_size: once
j_call: TRBJ2-1
cdr3_aa: CASSRDNSGGYNEQFF
cdr3_nt: TGTGCCAGCAGCCGGGACAATAGCGGGGGTTACAATGAGCAGTTCTTC

d_call: NA
v_call: TRBV27
clone_size: NA
j_call: TRBJ1-1
cdr3_aa: CASSFLSGAGLAEAFF
cdr3_nt: TGTGCCAGCAGTTTTCTCTCCGGGGCCGGGTTAGCTGAAGCTTTCTTT

d_call: NA
v_call: TRBV5-1
clone_size: few
j_call: TRBJ2-7
cdr3_aa: CASSLTDLRPAQRYEQYF
cdr3_nt: TGCGCCAGCAGCCTGACAGATTTACGACCTGCTCAACGGTACGAGCAGTACTTC

d_call: NA
v_call: TRBV12-3/TRBV12-4
clone_size: NA
j_call: TRBJ2-1
cdr3_aa: CASSCPGRSDEQFF
cdr3_nt: TGTGCCAGCAGTTGCCCGGGGAGGTCGGATGAGCAGTTCTTC

d_call: NA
v_call: TRBV9
clone_size: NA
j_call: TRBJ2-5
cdr3_aa: CASSANTGSETQYF
cdr3_nt: TGTGCCAGCAGCGCAAACACAGGGTCCGAGACCCAGTACTTC